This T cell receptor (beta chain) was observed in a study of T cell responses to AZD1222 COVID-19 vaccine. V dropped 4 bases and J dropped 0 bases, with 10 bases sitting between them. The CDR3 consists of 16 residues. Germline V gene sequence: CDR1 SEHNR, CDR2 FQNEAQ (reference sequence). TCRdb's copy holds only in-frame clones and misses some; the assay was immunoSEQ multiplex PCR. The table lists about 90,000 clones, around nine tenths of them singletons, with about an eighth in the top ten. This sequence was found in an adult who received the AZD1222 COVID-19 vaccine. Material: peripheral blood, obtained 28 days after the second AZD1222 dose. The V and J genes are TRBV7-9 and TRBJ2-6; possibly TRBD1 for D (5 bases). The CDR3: CASSWGGSSGANVLTF. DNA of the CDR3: TGTGCCAGCAGCTGGGGCGGATCCTCTGGGGCCAACGTCCTGACTTTC.